This entry concerns a single T cell receptor beta chain. The sample originates from a study of blood T cell repertoires in COVID-19. Study at large: T cells, B-cell-depleted T cells, or PBMCs provided the cDNA or gDNA that served as material.

The protocol was immunoSEQ multiplex PCR, while the TCRdb copy is restricted to in-frame clones and leaves out a portion. The sample holds approximately 240,000 clones, 80% to 85% seen once. CDR1 is SGHNT and CDR2 is YYREEE in the germline V gene (reference sequence). Unmatched junction bases numbered 2, after V lost 0 bases and J lost 8 bases. There are 14 residues in the CDR3. The clonotype comes from a woman in her fifties or sixties who had recovered from COVID-19. The chain uses TRBV5-4 and TRBJ1-6, with TRBD1 matching 7 bases. Input material: peripheral blood. CDR3 DNA sequence: TGTGCCAGCAGCTTGGAGGGGGCCGATTCACCCCTCCACTTT. This sequence encodes CASSLEGADSPLHF. The full variable domain, rest sourced from reference TRBV5-4 and TRBJ1-6, is ETGVTQSPTHLIKTRGQQVTLRCSSQSGHNTVSWYQQALGQGPQFIFQYYREEENGRGNFPPRFSGLQFPNYSSELNVNALELDDSALYLCASSLEGADSPLHFGNGTRLTVT.